This record looks at one TCR beta chain sequence and its context. The entry originates in a study of blood T cell repertoires in COVID-19. About the study: The analysed material was cDNA or gDNA that came from T cells, B-cell-depleted T cells, or PBMCs.

This CDR3 comprises 15 residues. Original processing methods: Quantification of nucleated cells was approximated via reference gene primer amplification. Clones were sequenced by immunoSEQ multiplex PCR, and TCRdb holds only the in-frame ones, with some missing. V and J calls and clone size are those listed in that table; D and trimming were worked out from the DNA. The repertoire holds roughly 200,000 clones, with around 90% as singletons. V usage is TRBV12-2 and J usage is TRBJ1-6; the table assigns TRBD1, which was not confirmed against the DNA. TRBV12-2 is deemed a pseudogene. Sequencing input: peripheral blood. This TCR came from a man aged 60 to 75 with active or convalescent COVID-19. The CDR3 DNA sequence: TGTGCAAGTCGCTCCGACAGGGGCCTATGGTCACCCCTCCACTTT. Translation gives CASRSDRGLWSPLHF.